This record looks at one T cell receptor (beta chain) sequence and its context. The repertoire was sequenced with immunoSEQ multiplex PCR; TCRdb's copy has only in-frame clones and lacks some. The table includes over 65,000 clones, roughly 84% detected once. The data were obtained in a study of OX40 agonist ivuxolimab in advanced cancers. About the research overall: People who had prior anti-PD-1, anti-PD-L1 or anti-CTLA-4 therapy could take part, and about 37% had some.

With V trimmed by 2 bases and J by 6 bases, 3 bases remained unmatched. Germline V gene lookup returns CDR1 SEHNR and CDR2 FQNEAQ (reference sequence). This CDR3 region has 13 residues. This sequence joins TRBV7-9 and TRBJ1-2, with TRBD1 identical over 7 bases. The sample was CD4+ or CD8+ T cells sorted from blood, taken in a trial of the OX40 agonist ivuxolimab. The source is an adult with an advanced solid tumor such as melanoma, head and neck, liver or kidney cancer. CDR3 sequence reads: CASSLNTGDGYTF. In DNA, the CDR3 is TGTGCCAGCAGCTTAAATACAGGGGATGGCTACACCTTC.